This T cell receptor beta chain derives from a study of T cells after yellow fever vaccination. General study results and limits: The booster saw the reappearance of most primary-vaccination clones (nearly 98% CD4, less than 90% CD8).

Comment on this clonotype: Its antigen is as yet unknown.

TCRdb independently ran MiXCR on the 5' RACE reads; one entry per CDR3 protein. This sample has a few hundred thousand distinct CDR3 sequences, with roughly 4.3% found just once. CDR1 is SGHTS, CDR2 YDEGEE, per germline. This CDR3 comprises 16 residues. V was shortened by 4 bases and J by 3 bases, with 17 bases between the two germline ends. The V and J genes are TRBV5-8 and TRBJ1-5, with TRBD1 as a possible D gene (6 bases). Sample: PBMCs, taken 5 days after the yellow fever booster vaccination. The sequence was collected from a man aged 18 to 30 who received the YFV17D yellow fever vaccine. The CDR3 nucleotides read TGTGCCAGCAGCGAGGACAGCAGGCTCTACAATCAGCCCCAGCATTTT. Residues: CASSEDSRLYNQPQHF.